This T cell receptor (beta chain) was identified in a study of shared T cell receptors in the human thymus (dated by TCRdb to the early 2020s). Notes on the research overall: The study examined how self-reactive, shared T-cell receptor alpha chains are generated in the human thymus.

For this clone: Its antigen is currently not known. No qualities accompany the bases; no much larger clone lies one base away.

Library creation used the immunoSEQ multiplex PCR assay. TCRdb took this table from immuneACCESS and kept in-frame rearrangements with V and J called. Such tables lack part of the clones; where checked against another copy, unresolved V genes explain under half of the gap, and the rest is unexplained. A total of 450,000 to 650,000 clones appear in this sample, 78% of them only once. Around 0.013% of the sample comes from the top ten. The same specimen was also included in a second study, on human thymus T cells. The second study's paper adds: Immunologically healthy infants undergoing open corrective cardiac surgery for congenital heart defects in Finland were used as donors. The thymus tissue came from surgical resects taken out during corrective cardiac surgery. Biased V and J gene segment usage appeared to be present in both thymic and peripheral blood repertoires. The related research found that thymic TCR repertoires overlapped highly between unrelated individuals. The study used 7 to 9 infant thymus samples plus four related peripheral blood samples to characterize TCR alpha and beta repertoires. Donor ages ranged from roughly 7 to 244 days, and the cohort comprised about six male and a couple of female infants. Thymocytes were freed from the tissue by mechanical means and kept at -70 degrees C as pellets of roughly 8.5-31 million cells. A QIAsymphony instrument was used to extract genomic DNA from frozen cell pellets. TCRB and TCRAD loci were amplified from a standardized quantity of quality-controlled genomic DNA using the immunoSEQ multiplex PCR assay. The amplicons spanned the V(D)J region and were long enough to cover the CDR3 and allow V and J genes to be identified. The amplicons were sequenced on an Illumina platform via the commercial immunoSEQ service. Primer bias and sequencing errors were corrected as previously described, and TCRAD and TCRB definitions were based on the IMGT database. Repertoires were analysed with immunoSEQ Analyzer 3.0 and VDJTools, covering basic statistics, V/J segment usage, diversity estimates, rarefaction and pairwise overlap. Chao1, ChaoE, Efron-Thisted, Shannon and inverse Simpson indices were used to estimate diversity, which was also estimated on datasets down-sampled to the smallest sample. Repertoire overlap was assessed by strict matching of CDR3 nucleotide sequence, V gene and J gene, and clustering was done by Jaccard-based multidimensional scaling. Thymus samples yielded on average approximately 800,000 unique TCRB clonotypes, compared with around 79,000 from blood samples.

Sample: thymocytes. This TCR was sampled from a boy younger than two with a congenital heart defect. Donor details come from another sample of the same person, matched by shared clones.

The nucleotides read TGTGCCAGCAGTTCCAGGGAGGGCAATCAGCCCCAGCATTTT. Its translation reads: CASSSREGNQPQHF. This chain joins TRBV27 to TRBJ1-5; TRBD1 is a possible D gene, resting on 5 matching bases. Inclusive of the bounding cysteine and phenylalanine, the CDR3 is 14 residues long. The retained sequence is limited to the CDR3, 42 bases, with the frame set at the first base. V and J are truncated by 4 bases and 2 bases respectively, leaving an intervening sequence of 9 bases. The germline V gene (reference sequence) yields MNHEY for CDR1 and SMNVEV for CDR2.